The 18 T cell receptor beta chains below were found in one sample sequenced in a study of beta chain features in type 1 diabetes. Findings and caveats of the study: Across all four CD4+ subsets, people with type 1 diabetes showed modestly shorter TCRB CDR3s.

Expressed TCRB transcripts were sequenced after all isolated RNA was converted to cDNA. The table came from immunoSEQ multiplex PCR; TCRdb's copy has only in-frame clones and leaves some out. This table holds more than 55,000 clones, 40% to 60% found once. Their cognate antigens are unknown. Sequenced input: Tregs from blood. These receptors were taken from a woman between 40 and 50 years old with type 1 diabetes.

The rearrangement links TRBV29-1 to TRBJ2-5; a possible D gene is TRBD1 (5 bases). V dropped 4 bases and J dropped 1 base, with 10 bases sitting between them. Germline loops: CDR1 SQVTM, CDR2 ANQGSEA. The CDR3 contains 13 residues. The CDR3 coding sequence is TGCAGCGTTGTCCTTGGGGCCCAAGAGACCCAGTACTTC. Translating it yields CSVVLGAQETQYF.

The gene calls are TRBV15 and TRBJ2-7; a possible D gene is TRBD1 (7 bases). Germline values: CDR1 LNHNV, CDR2 YYDKDF (reference sequence). This CDR3 region has 16 residues. Trimming removed 1 base from V and 3 bases from J, with 16 bases in between. CDR3 nucleotides: TGTGCCACCAGCAGAGTAGGCCAGGGGGAGGTCTACGAGCAGTACTTC. It yields the protein CATSRVGQGEVYEQYF.

This clone showed up just a few times. This chain links TRBV6-5 with TRBJ1-6; D possibly corresponds to TRBD1 (5 bases). V gave up 6 bases and J gave up 5 bases, with 14 bases separating them. Germline V gives CDR1 MNHEY, CDR2 SVGAGI. The CDR3 has 15 amino acids. This chain's CDR3 is CASRSRGLNNSPLHF. CDR3 nucleotides: TGTGCCAGCAGATCGCGGGGGTTGAATAATTCACCCCTCCACTTT.

This clone was recorded a few times. The rearrangement uses TRBV5-1 and TRBJ1-2; TRBD1 is a possible D gene (5 bases). CDR1 SGHRS and CDR2 YFSETQ come from the germline V gene. Trimming took off 0 bases at V and 0 bases at J, with 12 bases between the two ends. This CDR3 region has 16 residues. The CDR3 region has the DNA TGCGCCAGCAGCTTGGGGGGGACTGAATCTAACTATGGCTACACCTTC. Encoded protein: CASSLGGTESNYGYTF.

The chain has TRBV9 and TRBJ2-3; 11 bases are a match to TRBD2. J gave up 5 bases and V 2 bases, and 7 bases lay outside the gene matches. The CDR3 is 16 amino acids. Germline V gene data show CDR1 as SGDLS and CDR2 as YYNGEE. This CDR3 is CASSVGLAGGLDTQYF. CDR3 in DNA: TGTGCCAGCAGCGTGGGCCTAGCGGGAGGACTAGATACGCAGTATTTT.

The chain recombines TRBV5-1 with TRBJ1-1, with D tentatively TRBD1 (6 bases). The CDR3 is made up of 19 amino acids. Looked up from germline, CDR1 is SGHRS and CDR2 is YFSETQ. V lost 4 bases and J lost 0, with 25 bases in between. The CDR3 sequence: CASSPLAGAYLGVNTEAFF. CDR3 DNA: TGCGCCAGCAGCCCTTTGGCAGGGGCATACTTAGGGGTGAACACTGAAGCTTTCTTT.

The chain uses TRBV6-6 and TRBJ1-5, with D perhaps matching TRBD1 (5 bases). V was trimmed by 0 bases and J by 7 bases, leaving 10 bases between them. This CDR3 is 14 amino acids long. From germline, CDR1 is MNHNY and CDR2 SVGAGI (reference sequence). CDR3 DNA: TGTGCCAGCAGTTACTCGGGGCAGAACCAGCCCCAGCATTTT. Its protein product is CASSYSGQNQPQHF.

The V gene is TRBV7-3, the J gene TRBJ2-3; 12 bases fit TRBD2. Per germline, CDR1 SGHTA and CDR2 FQGTGA. There are 16 residues in the CDR3. V lost 5 bases and J lost 4; bases outside the gene matches: 7. The CDR3 DNA sequence: TGTGCCAGCAGCGCCGGACTAGCGGGACACTCAGATACGCAGTATTTT. The encoded protein is CASSAGLAGHSDTQYF. The whole variable domain, filled in from reference TRBV7-3 and TRBJ2-3, reads GAGVSQTPSNKVTEKGKYVELRCDPISGHTALYWYRQSLGQGPEFLIYFQGTGAADDSGLPNDRFFAVRPEGSVSTLKIQRTERGDSAVYLCASSAGLAGHSDTQYFGPGTRLTVL.

V usage is TRBV7-8 and J usage is TRBJ2-7; 8 bases match TRBD2. V dropped 5 bases and J dropped 0; count of bases not matched to a gene: 9. Germline V CDR1 and CDR2: SGHVS, FQNEAQ. The CDR3 has 16 residues. Written as DNA, the CDR3 is TGTGCCAGCAGCCAAACATTAGCGGGAAGCTCCTACGAGCAGTACTTC. Its translation: CASSQTLAGSSYEQYF.

This clone was seen a handful of times. The genes are TRBV29-1 and TRBJ2-3; TRBD1 matches 10 bases. The germline CDR1 and CDR2 sequences are SQVTM and ANQGSEA. V was pared by 6 bases and J by 3 bases, with 6 bases of the junction left unmatched. CDR3 length: 14 amino acids. CDR3 sequence: CSVADRGQTDTQYF. The CDR3 DNA reads as TGCAGCGTGGCCGACAGGGGGCAAACAGATACGCAGTATTTT.

V is TRBV7-9 and J is TRBJ2-7, with 13 bases matching TRBD2. Germline CDR1 and CDR2: SEHNR and FQNEAQ (reference sequence). The CDR3 consists of 15 residues. Trimming at V came to 5 bases and at J to 3 bases, leaving 4 bases not matched to a gene. CDR3 residues: CASSPGTSGIYEQYF. The DNA for the CDR3 is TGTGCCAGCAGCCCGGGGACTAGCGGGATCTACGAGCAGTACTTC. The complete variable domain, with remaining parts taken from reference TRBV7-9 and TRBJ2-7, reads DTGVSQNPRHKITKRGQNVTFRCDPISEHNRLYWYRQTLGQGPEFLTYFQNEAQLEKSRLLSDRFSAERPKGSFSTLEIQRTEQGDSAMYLCASSPGTSGIYEQYFGPGTRLTVT.

This clone was seen more than once but under ten times. The V and J genes are TRBV5-5 and TRBJ2-2; 8 bases match TRBD1. The CDR3 sequence is 16 residues long. CDR1 is SGHKS, CDR2 YYEKEE, per germline (reference sequence). V lost 4 bases, J lost 5 bases, and 10 bases stayed unmatched. CDR3 DNA: TGTGCCAGCAGCCCACAACAGGGGGGCGTAACCGGGGAGCTGTTTTTT. Its protein product is CASSPQQGGVTGELFF.

The CDR3 spells CASSPLSGSVQYF. Written as DNA, the CDR3 is TGTGCCAGCTCACCACTTAGCGGGAGTGTGCAGTACTTC. The chain has TRBV18 and TRBJ2-7, with TRBD2 matching over 9 bases. Germline V gene sequence: CDR1 KGHSH, CDR2 LQKENI. J gave up 9 bases and V 1 base, and 4 bases lay outside the gene matches. This CDR3 has 13 residues.

CDR3 loop: CASFGQWSQPQHF. For the CDR3, the DNA is TGTGCCAGTTTTGGACAGTGGAGTCAGCCCCAGCATTTT. The chain couples TRBV28 to TRBJ1-5; D might be TRBD1 (6 bases). V lost 9 bases to trimming and J lost 6 bases, with 15 bases between them. The CDR3 runs to 13 residues. Germline CDR1 is MDHEN and CDR2 is SYDVKM.

The CDR3 reads CASSLGTTYEQYF. CDR3 sequence (DNA): TGTGCCAGCAGCTTAGGGACTACATACGAGCAGTACTTC. This chain joins TRBV7-9 and TRBJ2-7; a possible D gene is TRBD2 (6 bases). The length of the CDR3 is 13 residues. CDR1 is SEHNR and CDR2 is FQNEAQ in the germline V gene (reference sequence). Between the trimmed V and J ends, which lost 1 base and 4 bases, there was a span of 8 bases.

This clone was recorded a few times. Here the CDR3 DNA reads TGTGCCAGCTCAGGTAGCGGGAGGACCTACAATGAGCAGTTCTTC. This translates into CASSGSGRTYNEQFF. This chain connects TRBV18 to TRBJ2-1, with 10 bases that match TRBD2. This CDR3 spans 15 amino acids. J lost 2 bases, V lost 5 bases, and 3 bases had no gene match. Germline CDR1 KGHSH, CDR2 LQKENI.

The V and J genes are TRBV7-3 and TRBJ1-1; 9 positions agree with TRBD1. J lost 4 bases, V lost 5 bases, and 5 bases had no gene match. CDR1 and CDR2 from the germline V gene are SGHTA and FQGTGA. The CDR3 has 14 amino acids. CDR3 region: CASSLRQGGTEAFF. Here the CDR3 DNA reads TGTGCCAGCAGCCTTCGACAGGGGGGCACTGAAGCTTTCTTT.

This clone was seen more than once but under ten times. The chain uses TRBV6-5 and TRBJ1-1; D remains ambiguous. The V gene's germline CDR1 is MNHEY and CDR2 SVGAGI. V lost 5 bases to trimming and J lost 1 base, with 5 bases between them. This CDR3 is 12 amino acids long. The CDR3 loop reads CASSEQNTEAFF. The CDR3 DNA reads TGTGCCAGCAGTGAGCAGAACACTGAAGCTTTCTTT.